The 21 T cell receptor beta chains below all came from one sample that was sequenced in a study of T cell responses to AZD1222 COVID-19 vaccine. The protocol was immunoSEQ multiplex PCR, while the TCRdb copy is restricted to in-frame clones and leaves out a portion. The sample lists 80,000 or so clones; more than 90% were seen once. This material consisted of peripheral blood, taken 28 days after the second AZD1222 dose. The source is an adult who received the AZD1222 COVID-19 vaccine.

V gene TRBV7-2 combines with J gene TRBJ1-5, with no clear D. Trimming removed 1 base at V and 5 bases at J, with 9 bases between. In germline, CDR1 is SGHTA, CDR2 FQGNSA. The CDR3 spans 14 residues. The CDR3 spells CASSLESRYQPQHF. For the CDR3, the DNA is TGTGCCAGCAGCTTAGAGTCAAGATATCAGCCCCAGCATTTT.

The chain links TRBV5-1 to TRBJ2-1; D is possibly TRBD2 (7 bases). Trimming removed 0 bases at V and 3 bases at J, with 10 bases between. In germline, CDR1 is SGHRS, CDR2 YFSETQ. CDR3 length: 15 residues. CDR3 bases: TGCGCCAGCAGCTTGGAGGGGGGGTTCTACAATGAGCAGTTCTTC. Translated, it gives CASSLEGGFYNEQFF.

The V call is TRBV3-1 (or the pseudogene TRBV3-2), the J call TRBJ2-2; 13 bases fit TRBD2. This CDR3 region has 17 residues. V shed 4 bases, J shed 5 bases, and the junction held 7 bases outside the gene matches. CDR1 LGHDT and CDR2 YNNKEL come from the germline V gene (reference sequence). CDR3 in amino acids: CASSRTSGRAGTGELFF. CDR3 sequence (DNA): TGTGCCAGCAGCCGCACTAGCGGGAGGGCCGGGACCGGGGAGCTGTTTTTT.

The V call is TRBV30, the J call TRBJ2-7, with 9 bases matching TRBD1. The V gene end was trimmed by 3 bases and the J gene end by 1 base; junction bases not matched to a gene: 7. The CDR3 is made up of 15 amino acids. The V gene's germline CDR1 is GTSNPN and CDR2 SVGIG (reference sequence). CDR3 sequence: CAWRQPGTGSYEQYF. CDR3 coding DNA: TGTGCCTGGAGACAGCCGGGGACAGGGTCCTACGAGCAGTACTTC.

The chain links TRBV6-1 to TRBJ2-3; D unresolved. Trimming left V 3 bases short and J 2 bases short, with 9 bases between. CDR1 and CDR2 (germline): MNHNS, SASEGT. CDR3 length: 14 amino acids. CDR3 sequence (DNA): TGTGCCAGCAGTGATGGCGGCCTCACAGATACGCAGTATTTT. Encoded protein: CASSDGGLTDTQYF.

This clone was seen just once. CDR3 sequence: CASSSRSLDSGNTIYF. DNA of the CDR3: TGCGCCAGCAGCTCTCGGAGTCTGGACTCTGGAAACACCATATATTTT. The rearrangement joins TRBV5-1 to TRBJ1-3; D call uncertain. V was clipped by 3 bases and J by 0 bases, with 13 bases between them. From germline, CDR1 is SGHRS and CDR2 YFSETQ. CDR3 length: 16 residues.

This clone was counted a single time. The chain has TRBV4-3 and TRBJ2-3; D not resolved. The CDR3 is 15 amino acids. CDR1 and CDR2 (germline): LGHNA, YSLEER. V was pared by 1 base and J by 8 bases, with 16 bases between. This CDR3 reads CASSQVERLRSTQYF. CDR3 nucleotides: TGCGCCAGCAGCCAAGTTGAACGACTGAGGTCTACGCAGTATTTT.

The CDR3 loop reads CSASRGRSNQPQHF. The CDR3 DNA reads TGCAGTGCTAGTAGGGGCAGGAGCAATCAGCCCCAGCATTTT. V usage is TRBV20-1 and J usage is TRBJ1-5; a possible D gene is TRBD1 (5 bases). The CDR3 sequence is 14 residues long. Trimming shortened V by 3 bases and J by 1 base, and 10 bases separated the two germline ends. Germline CDR1 and CDR2: DFQATT and SNEGSKA (reference sequence).

This clone was seen a single time. The chain joins TRBV18 to TRBJ1-2; D may be TRBD1 (6 bases). CDR3 length: 16 residues. CDR1 and CDR2 from the germline V gene are KGHSH and LQKENI. V lost 3 bases, J lost 5 bases, and 19 bases lay in between. CDR3 sequence reads: CASSPSPGRTGYGYTF. The DNA of the CDR3 is TGTGCCAGCTCACCGTCTCCAGGGAGAACAGGGTATGGCTACACCTTC.

The CDR3 nucleotides read TGTGCCAGCAGCGGAGGACTAGCGGGATACAATGAGCAGTTCTTC. Translating it yields CASSGGLAGYNEQFF. The gene calls are TRBV7-9 and TRBJ2-1, with 12 bases fitting TRBD2. This CDR3 region has 15 residues. V was clipped by 5 bases and J by 4 bases; unmatched bases: 3. Germline V gene data show CDR1 as SEHNR and CDR2 as FQNEAQ (reference sequence).

The chain recombines TRBV3-1 (or the pseudogene TRBV3-2) with TRBJ2-3; D uncertain. Germline-derived CDR1 and CDR2 are LGHDT and YNNKEL (reference sequence). V was shortened by 5 bases and J by 0 bases, with 12 bases between the two germline ends. CDR3 length equals 15 residues. The CDR3 reads CASSVASISTDTQYF. Here the CDR3 DNA reads TGTGCCAGCAGCGTGGCGTCAATAAGCACAGATACGCAGTATTTT.

A few counts support this clone. The chain couples TRBV18 to TRBJ1-2; 8 nucleotides match TRBD1. Looked up from germline, CDR1 is KGHSH and CDR2 is LQKENI. The CDR3 spans 17 residues. V lost 3 bases to trimming and J lost 2 bases; unmatched junction nucleotides: 11. CDR3 in DNA: TGTGCCAGCTCACCCCGGACAGGGCTGGGCGCGAACTATGGCTACACCTTC. It codes for CASSPRTGLGANYGYTF.

The chain couples TRBV6-2 or TRBV6-3 to TRBJ2-3, with 9 bases identical to TRBD2. Germline V gene sequence: CDR1 MNHEY, CDR2 SVGEGT. Germline trimming cut 6 bases from V and 2 bases from J; bases unmatched to any gene: 9. This CDR3 is built from 16 residues. The CDR3 spells CASSRPTSGHTDTQYF. CDR3 coding DNA: TGTGCCAGCAGCCGCCCGACTAGCGGTCACACAGATACGCAGTATTTT.

The chain has TRBV25-1 and TRBJ2-1; 10 bases match TRBD2. Trimming removed 2 bases from V and 2 bases from J; junction bases left unmatched: 3. The germline gives CDR1 MGHDK, CDR2 SYGVNS. CDR3 size: 16 residues. DNA of the CDR3: TGTGCCAGCAGTGAACTAGCGGGAGTTACCTACAATGAGCAGTTCTTC. Amino acid sequence: CASSELAGVTYNEQFF.

Only one count was recorded for this clone. The V gene is TRBV5-5, the J gene TRBJ1-1; D uncertain. There are 13 residues in the CDR3. The germline CDR1 and CDR2 sequences are SGHKS and YYEKEE (reference sequence). V lost 5 bases and J 3 bases, leaving 11 bases between the germline ends. CDR3: CASSFSGDTEAFF. CDR3 DNA: TGTGCCAGCAGTTTCTCTGGGGACACTGAAGCTTTCTTT. The whole variable domain, filled in from reference TRBV5-5 and TRBJ1-1, reads DAGVTQSPTHLIKTRGQQVTLRCSPISGHKSVSWYQQVLGQGPQFIFQYYEKEERGRGNFPDRFSARQFPNYSSELNVNALLLGDSALYLCASSFSGDTEAFFGQGTRLTVV.

Only one count was recorded for this clone. The rearrangement uses TRBV18 and TRBJ2-2, with TRBD2 identical over 10 bases. CDR3 length: 17 residues. The V segment lost 3 bases and the J segment 0 bases; nucleotides outside the gene matches: 4. CDR1 is KGHSH and CDR2 is LQKENI in the germline V gene. CDR3 in amino acids: CASSPASGRPNTGELFF. DNA for the CDR3: TGTGCCAGCTCACCGGCTAGCGGGAGACCGAACACCGGGGAGCTGTTTTTT.

The chain uses TRBV6-1 and TRBJ2-1; D perhaps matches TRBD2 (6 bases). The CDR3 is 16 residues long. Trimming stripped 4 bases from V and 8 bases from J, with 21 bases between. Germline V gene data show CDR1 as MNHNS and CDR2 as SASEGT. In nucleotides, the CDR3 is TGTGCCAGCAGTGTTCTTCAAGGAGGGAGCGTGGATGAGCAGTTCTTC. Its translation is CASSVLQGGSVDEQFF.

V and J are TRBV7-9 and TRBJ1-4; 7 bases map to TRBD1. The J segment lost 5 bases and the V segment lost 5 bases, leaving 11 bases of the junction unmatched. There are 16 residues in the CDR3. Germline loops: CDR1 SEHNR, CDR2 FQNEAQ (reference sequence). The CDR3 here is CASSQQKTGLNEKLFF. CDR3 sequence (DNA): TGTGCCAGCAGCCAGCAAAAGACAGGGTTGAATGAAAAACTGTTTTTT.

The V call is TRBV2, the J call TRBJ1-1; unclear D gene. Germline CDR1 reads SNHLY; CDR2 reads FYNNEI. The CDR3 has 13 amino acids. The V end was cut by 6 bases, the J end by 0 bases, with 8 bases between. CDR3 sequence reads: CASRLSLNTEAFF. As DNA, the CDR3 is TGTGCCAGCAGGCTTTCATTGAACACTGAAGCTTTCTTT.

This clone was counted once. The chain recombines TRBV28 with TRBJ1-1; 7 bases match TRBD1. Losses at the gene ends were 4 bases for V and 1 base for J; bases not matched to a gene: 12. Germline assignment: CDR1 MDHEN and CDR2 SYDVKM. This CDR3 spans 17 amino acids. Here the CDR3 DNA reads TGTGCCAGCAGTTCCACTGTGGTTCGGGACAGGAACACTGAAGCTTTCTTT. It encodes CASSSTVVRDRNTEAFF.

This chain connects TRBV9 to TRBJ2-7, with D unclear. CDR1 is SGDLS and CDR2 is YYNGEE in the germline V gene. Trimming stripped 3 bases from V and 2 bases from J, with 12 bases between. This CDR3 has 14 amino acids. The CDR3 here is CASSGRRVPYEQYF. The CDR3, as DNA: TGTGCCAGCAGCGGACGACGGGTCCCCTACGAGCAGTACTTC.